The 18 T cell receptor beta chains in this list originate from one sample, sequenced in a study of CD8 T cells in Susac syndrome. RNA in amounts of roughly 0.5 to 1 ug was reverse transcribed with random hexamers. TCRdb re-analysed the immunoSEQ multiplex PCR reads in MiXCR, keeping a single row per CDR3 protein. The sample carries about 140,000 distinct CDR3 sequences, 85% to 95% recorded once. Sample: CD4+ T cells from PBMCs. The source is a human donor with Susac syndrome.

CDR3 residues: CASSLAGGSSTDTQYF. CDR3 bases: TGTGCCAGCAGTCTAGCGGGGGGTTCTAGCACAGATACGCAGTATTTT. This rearrangement joins TRBV2 to TRBJ2-3, with 11 bases aligning to TRBD2. V lost 5 bases, J lost 0 bases, and 4 bases stayed unmatched. Germline V lookup: CDR1 SNHLY, CDR2 FYNNEI. CDR3 length: 16 amino acids.

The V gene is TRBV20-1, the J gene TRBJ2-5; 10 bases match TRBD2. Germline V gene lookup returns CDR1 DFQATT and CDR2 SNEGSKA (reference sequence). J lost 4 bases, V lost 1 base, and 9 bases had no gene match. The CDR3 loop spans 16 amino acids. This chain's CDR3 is CSARGGRLAGVETQYF. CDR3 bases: TGCAGTGCTAGAGGGGGTCGGCTAGCGGGAGTAGAGACCCAGTACTTC.

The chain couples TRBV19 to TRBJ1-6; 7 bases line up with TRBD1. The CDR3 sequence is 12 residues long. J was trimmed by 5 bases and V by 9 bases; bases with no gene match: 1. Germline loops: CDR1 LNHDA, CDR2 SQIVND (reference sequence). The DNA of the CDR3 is TGTGCCAGCCAGGGGGATAATTCACCCCTCCACTTT. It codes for CASQGDNSPLHF.

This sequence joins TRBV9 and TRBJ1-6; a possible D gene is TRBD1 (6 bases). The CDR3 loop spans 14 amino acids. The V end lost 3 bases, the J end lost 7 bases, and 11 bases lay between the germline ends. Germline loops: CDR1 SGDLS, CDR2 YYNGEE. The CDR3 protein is CASSDRAYNSPLHF. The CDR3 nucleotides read TGTGCCAGCAGCGACAGGGCATACAATTCACCCCTCCACTTT.

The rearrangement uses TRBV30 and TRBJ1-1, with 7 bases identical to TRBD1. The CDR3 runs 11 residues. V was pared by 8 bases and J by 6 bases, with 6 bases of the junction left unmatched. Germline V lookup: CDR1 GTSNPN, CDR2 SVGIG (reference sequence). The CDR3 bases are TGTGCCCGCCAGGGGGAGGCTGAAGCTTTCTTT. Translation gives CARQGEAEAFF. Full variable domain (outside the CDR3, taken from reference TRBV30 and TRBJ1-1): SQTIHQWPATLVQPVGSPLSLECTVEGTSNPNLYWYRQAAGRGLQLLFYSVGIGQISSEVPQNLSASRPQDRQFILSSKKLLLSDSGFYLCARQGEAEAFFGQGTRLTVV.

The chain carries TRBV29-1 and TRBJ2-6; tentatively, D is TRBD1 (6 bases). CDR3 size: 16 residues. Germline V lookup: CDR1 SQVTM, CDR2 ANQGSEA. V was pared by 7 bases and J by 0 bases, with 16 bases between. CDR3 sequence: CSASRDTDSGANVLTF. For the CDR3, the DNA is TGCAGCGCCTCCCGGGACACAGACTCTGGGGCCAACGTCCTGACTTTC.

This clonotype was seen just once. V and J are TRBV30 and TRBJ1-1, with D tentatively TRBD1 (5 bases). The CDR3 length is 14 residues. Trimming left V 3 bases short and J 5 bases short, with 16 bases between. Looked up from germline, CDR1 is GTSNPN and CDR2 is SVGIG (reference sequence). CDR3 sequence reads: CAWRRAGLRTEAFF. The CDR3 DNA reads TGTGCCTGGAGGAGAGCAGGGCTGAGGACTGAAGCTTTCTTT.

The CDR3 reads CASSTGTGPYEQYF. CDR3 bases: TGTGCCAGCTCAACTGGGACAGGCCCATACGAGCAGTACTTC. J is TRBJ2-7 and V is TRBV18; 8 bases are shared with TRBD1. Germline loops: CDR1 KGHSH, CDR2 LQKENI. The CDR3 length is 14 residues. J gave up 4 bases and V 5 bases, and 7 bases lay outside the gene matches.

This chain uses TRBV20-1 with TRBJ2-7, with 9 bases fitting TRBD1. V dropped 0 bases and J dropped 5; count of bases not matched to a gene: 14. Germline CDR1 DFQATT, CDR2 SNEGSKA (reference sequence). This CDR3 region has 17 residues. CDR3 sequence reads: CSARDLDGTGRGHEQYF. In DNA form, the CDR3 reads TGCAGTGCTAGAGATCTCGATGGGACAGGGAGGGGTCACGAGCAGTACTTC.

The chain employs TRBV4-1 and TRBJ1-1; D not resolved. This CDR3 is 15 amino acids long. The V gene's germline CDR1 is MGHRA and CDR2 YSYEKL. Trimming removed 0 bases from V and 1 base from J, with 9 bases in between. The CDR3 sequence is CASSQDPAGNTEAFF. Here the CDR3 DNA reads TGCGCCAGCAGCCAAGATCCGGCGGGGAACACTGAAGCTTTCTTT.

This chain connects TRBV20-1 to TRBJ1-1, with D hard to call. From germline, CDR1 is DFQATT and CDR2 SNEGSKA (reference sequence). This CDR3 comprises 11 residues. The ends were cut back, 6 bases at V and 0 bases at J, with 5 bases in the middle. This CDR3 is CSAPVNTEAFF. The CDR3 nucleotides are TGCAGTGCGCCGGTGAACACTGAAGCTTTCTTT.

The CDR3 DNA follows: TGCAGTGCTTGGACCCCGGGACAGGGTGTAGACGAGCAGTACTTC. Amino acid sequence: CSAWTPGQGVDEQYF. This chain uses TRBV20-1 with TRBJ2-7, with 9 bases lining up with TRBD1. Germline V CDR1 and CDR2: DFQATT, SNEGSKA (reference sequence). V trimming: 5 bases; J trimming: 5 bases; junction bases outside the gene matches: 13. The CDR3 consists of 15 residues.

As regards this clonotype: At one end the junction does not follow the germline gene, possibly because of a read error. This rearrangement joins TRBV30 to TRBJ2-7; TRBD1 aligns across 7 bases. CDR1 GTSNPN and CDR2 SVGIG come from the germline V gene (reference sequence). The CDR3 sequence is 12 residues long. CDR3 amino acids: CAAGDRSFEQYF. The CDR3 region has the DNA TGCGCAGCTGGGGACAGAAGCTTCGAGCAGTACTTC. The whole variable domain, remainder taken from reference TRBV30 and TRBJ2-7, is SQTIHQWPATLVQPVGSPLSLECTVEGTSNPNLYWYRQAAGRGLQLLFYSVGIGQISSEVPQNLSASRPQDRQFILSSKKLLLSDSGFYLCAAGDRSFEQYFGPGTRLTVT.

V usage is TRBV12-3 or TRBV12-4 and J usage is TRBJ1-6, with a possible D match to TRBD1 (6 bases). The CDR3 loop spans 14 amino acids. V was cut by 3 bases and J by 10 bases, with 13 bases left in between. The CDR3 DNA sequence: TGTGCCAGCAGTTTCTCAGGGGCAGGGTCACCCCTCCACTTT. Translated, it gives CASSFSGAGSPLHF.

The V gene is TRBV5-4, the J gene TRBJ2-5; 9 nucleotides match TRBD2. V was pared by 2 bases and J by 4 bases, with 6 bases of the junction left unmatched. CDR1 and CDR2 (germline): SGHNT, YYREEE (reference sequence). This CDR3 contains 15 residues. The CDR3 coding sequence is TGTGCCAGCAGCTTAACCTCGACTAGCGGAGAGACCCAGTACTTC. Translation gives CASSLTSTSGETQYF.

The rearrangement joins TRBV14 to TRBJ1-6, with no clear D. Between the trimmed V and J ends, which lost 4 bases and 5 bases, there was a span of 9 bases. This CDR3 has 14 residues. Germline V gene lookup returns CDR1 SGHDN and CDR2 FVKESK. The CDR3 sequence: CASSPRRDNSPLHF. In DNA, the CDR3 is TGTGCCAGCAGCCCAAGACGGGATAATTCACCCCTCCACTTT.

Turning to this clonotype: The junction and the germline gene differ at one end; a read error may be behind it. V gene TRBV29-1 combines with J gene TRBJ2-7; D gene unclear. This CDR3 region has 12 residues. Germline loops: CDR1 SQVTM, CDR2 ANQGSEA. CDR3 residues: CSDDTWTYEQHF. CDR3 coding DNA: TGCAGCGATGATACATGGACCTACGAGCAGCACTTC.

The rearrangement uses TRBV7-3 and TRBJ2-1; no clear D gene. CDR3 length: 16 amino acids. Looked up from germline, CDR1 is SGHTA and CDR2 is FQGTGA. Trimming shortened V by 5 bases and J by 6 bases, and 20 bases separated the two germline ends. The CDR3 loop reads CASSPSSVDFFNEQFF. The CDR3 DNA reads TGTGCCAGCAGCCCGTCGTCTGTCGATTTTTTCAATGAGCAGTTCTTC.